One sample yielded the 26 T cell receptor beta chains listed below, sequenced in a study of technical replicates of blood from several donors. Clones were read by immunoSEQ multiplex PCR, and TCRdb kept only the in-frame ones, dropping some. The data show under 70,000 clones, about 90% seen once. Sequencing used T cells isolated from PBMCs. The receptors were sampled from a human donor in good health.

The V call is TRBV7-3, the J call TRBJ2-1; D is unclear. The CDR3 loop spans 13 amino acids. The germline V gene encodes CDR1 SGHTA and CDR2 FQGTGA. V shed 5 bases and J shed 2 bases, with 7 bases lying between them. The CDR3 region has the DNA TGTGCCAGCAGCCACAGTCCCTACAATGAGCAGTTCTTC. Its protein is CASSHSPYNEQFF.

The V call is TRBV9, the J call TRBJ2-7; D is unresolved. CDR3 length equals 14 residues. The germline CDR1 and CDR2 sequences are SGDLS and YYNGEE. V was cut by 0 bases and J by 2 bases, with 9 bases left in between. Written as DNA, the CDR3 is TGTGCCAGCAGCGTAGGGAGCCTAGCCTACGAGCAGTACTTC. Its protein is CASSVGSLAYEQYF.

The gene calls are TRBV7-2 and TRBJ1-1; the D gene is possibly TRBD1 (6 bases). The CDR3 covers 13 residues. Germline CDR1 is SGHTA and CDR2 is FQGNSA. Trimming pared 1 base from V and 11 bases from J, leaving 14 bases between. The CDR3 coding sequence is TGTGCCAGCAGCTTAGGGGGGGGCCTAGGGGCTTTCTTT. Translating gives CASSLGGGLGAFF.

V and J are TRBV9 and TRBJ2-1; 12 positions agree with TRBD2. With V trimmed by 1 base and J by 9 bases, 11 bases remained unmatched. The CDR3 sequence is 17 residues long. CDR1 is SGDLS and CDR2 is YYNGEE in the germline V gene. CDR3 loop: CASSVSPTSGSNLEQFF. Here the CDR3 DNA reads TGTGCCAGCAGCGTATCCCCGACTAGCGGGAGCAACCTTGAGCAGTTCTTC.

This clone has a single count. The chain links TRBV19 to TRBJ1-5; possibly TRBD1 for D (6 bases). The CDR3 covers 18 residues. Trimming left V 6 bases short and J 2 bases short, with 23 bases between. Germline CDR1 is LNHDA and CDR2 is SQIVND (reference sequence). The CDR3 spells CASRGDTLFPRGNQPQHF. The CDR3 region has the DNA TGTGCCAGTAGAGGGGACACTCTCTTTCCTCGGGGCAATCAGCCCCAGCATTTT.

This clone was observed a single time. This chain joins TRBV7-6 and TRBJ2-1; TRBD2 agrees at 7 bases. J lost 0 bases, V lost 6 bases, and 8 bases had no gene match. The germline CDR1 and CDR2 sequences are SGHVS and FNYEAQ. The CDR3 is made up of 16 amino acids. The CDR3 is CASRSTGGLSYNEQFF. The CDR3, as DNA: TGTGCCAGCAGGTCTACGGGAGGCCTCTCCTACAATGAGCAGTTCTTC.

V usage is TRBV5-8 and J usage is TRBJ1-5; the match to TRBD1 covers 8 bases. This CDR3 is 15 amino acids long. V shed 4 bases, J shed 3 bases, and the junction held 6 bases outside the gene matches. CDR1 and CDR2 from the germline V gene are SGHTS and YDEGEE. CDR3 coding DNA: TGTGCCAGCAGCCCGGGACAGGCTCCCAATCAGCCCCAGCATTTT. Protein product: CASSPGQAPNQPQHF.

The chain has TRBV27 and TRBJ2-7; 11 positions match TRBD2. With V trimmed by 2 bases and J by 6 bases, 6 bases remained unmatched. The germline gives CDR1 MNHEY, CDR2 SMNVEV (reference sequence). The CDR3 length is 15 residues. CDR3 DNA sequence: TGTGCCAGCAGTTTACCCTCTAGCGGGAGGAGCGAGCAGTACTTC. Its translation is CASSLPSSGRSEQYF.

The chain employs TRBV5-6 and TRBJ2-3, with D possibly being TRBD1 (6 bases). The CDR3 sequence is 15 residues long. Germline CDR1 is SGHDT and CDR2 is YYEEEE. The V end was cut by 4 bases, the J end by 0 bases, with 12 bases between. CDR3 residues: CASSDTGYSTDTQYF. CDR3 nucleotide sequence: TGTGCCAGCAGCGACACAGGGTACAGCACAGATACGCAGTATTTT. Together with reference TRBV5-6 and TRBJ2-3, the CDR3 gives the full variable domain: DAGVTQSPTHLIKTRGQQVTLRCSPKSGHDTVSWYQQALGQGPQFIFQYYEEEERQRGNFPDRFSGHQFPNYSSELNVNALLLGDSALYLCASSDTGYSTDTQYFGPGTRLTVL.

The V call is TRBV28, the J call TRBJ2-7, with 11 positions matching TRBD1. From germline, CDR1 is MDHEN and CDR2 SYDVKM. Trimming at V came to 6 bases and at J to 7 bases, leaving 5 bases not matched to a gene. This CDR3 has 13 amino acids. For the CDR3, the DNA is TGTGCCAGCAGAACGGGACAGGGGGGAGAGCAGTACTTC. Residues: CASRTGQGGEQYF.

This clone showed up just once. The chain has TRBV29-1 and TRBJ1-2; tentative D call: TRBD1 (5 bases). V was trimmed by 7 bases and J by 3 bases, leaving 6 bases between them. This CDR3 is built from 10 residues. Per germline, CDR1 SQVTM and CDR2 ANQGSEA. CDR3 sequence: CSATDYGYTF. The CDR3 region has the DNA TGCAGCGCGACAGACTATGGCTACACCTTC.

V usage is TRBV7-2 and J usage is TRBJ2-5, with a weak D call TRBD1 (6 bases). The V and J ends lost 8 bases and 5 bases respectively, with 12 bases between them. Germline V gives CDR1 SGHTA, CDR2 FQGNSA. The CDR3 is made up of 12 amino acids. DNA for the CDR3: TGTGCCAGCCAGAAGGGGGTGGAGACCCAGTACTTC. It translates to CASQKGVETQYF.

This rearrangement joins TRBV6-5 to TRBJ2-7; D possibly corresponds to TRBD1 (5 bases). The CDR3 totals 12 residues. Trimming left V 6 bases short and J 4 bases short, with 10 bases between. Germline V gene sequence: CDR1 MNHEY, CDR2 SVGAGI. CDR3 nucleotides: TGTGCCAGCAGCCTAAAGGGGTACGAGCAGTACTTC. Translating gives CASSLKGYEQYF.

This chain links TRBV27 with TRBJ2-1; TRBD2 agrees at 7 bases. CDR1 and CDR2 (germline): MNHEY, SMNVEV (reference sequence). This CDR3 is built from 14 residues. The junction had 7 bases not matched to a gene; V was cut back by 7 bases and J by 4 bases. The CDR3 is CASKASGSYNEQFF. In DNA form, the CDR3 reads TGTGCCAGCAAAGCTAGCGGTTCTTACAATGAGCAGTTCTTC.

The chain is built from TRBV28 and TRBJ1-3, with 9 bases identical to TRBD1. V lost 3 bases to trimming and J lost 6 bases; unmatched junction nucleotides: 21. This CDR3 has 20 residues. The germline V gene encodes CDR1 MDHEN and CDR2 SYDVKM. The CDR3 DNA is TGTGCCAGCAGTTTTAACAGGGGGCCGAGTCCCGAACCGTTGGCAAACACCATATATTTT. It encodes CASSFNRGPSPEPLANTIYF.

The rearrangement joins TRBV9 to TRBJ1-1; D is unclear. The CDR3 totals 17 residues. In germline, CDR1 is SGDLS, CDR2 YYNGEE. V shed 4 bases and J shed 2 bases, with 21 bases lying between them. CDR3 region: CASSIHPSGLYNTEAFF. For the CDR3, the DNA is TGTGCCAGCAGCATCCACCCAAGTGGGCTGTATAACACTGAAGCTTTCTTT.

The rearrangement joins TRBV30 to TRBJ2-1; no clear D. CDR3 size: 14 residues. Germline V lookup: CDR1 GTSNPN, CDR2 SVGIG (reference sequence). The ends were cut back, 1 base at V and 10 bases at J, with 17 bases in the middle. In nucleotides, the CDR3 is TGTGCCTGGAGTGGTCTCCCGTTTTCCCTCGAGCAGTTCTTC. It codes for CAWSGLPFSLEQFF.

This clone was found once. The chain employs TRBV18 and TRBJ1-2; D not resolved. Per the germline V gene, CDR1 is KGHSH and CDR2 is LQKENI. Trimming pared 2 bases from V and 8 bases from J, leaving 18 bases between. The CDR3 consists of 15 residues. The CDR3 protein is CASSPSGLNGAGYTF. Here the CDR3 DNA reads TGTGCCAGCTCACCAAGCGGACTAAACGGCGCCGGCTACACCTTC.

The chain couples TRBV5-1 to TRBJ1-2; D is possibly TRBD1 (6 bases). CDR3 length equals 14 residues. Trimming removed 2 bases from V and 3 bases from J, with 11 bases in between. Germline-derived CDR1 and CDR2 are SGHRS and YFSETQ. The CDR3 reads CASSLTTGDYGYTF. CDR3 sequence (DNA): TGCGCCAGCAGCTTAACGACAGGAGACTATGGCTACACCTTC.

This chain connects TRBV12-2 to TRBJ2-7; the table calls TRBD2, which could not be checked here. TRBV12-2 is flagged as a pseudogene. CDR3 length: 19 amino acids. The CDR3 loop is CASRPGKGLIPCGPYEQYF. In DNA form, the CDR3 reads TGTGCAAGTCGCCCAGGGAAGGGACTAATCCCGTGTGGGCCATACGAGCAGTACTTC.

This clone has just one count. The rearrangement uses TRBV27 and TRBJ2-1, with 9 nucleotides matching TRBD1. CDR1 is MNHEY and CDR2 is SMNVEV in the germline V gene (reference sequence). CDR3 length: 14 amino acids. V lost 0 bases to trimming and J lost 7 bases; unmatched junction nucleotides: 1. DNA of the CDR3: TGTGCCAGCAGTTTATCCGGACAGGGGAATGAGCAGTTCTTC. Its protein is CASSLSGQGNEQFF.

The chain carries TRBV5-1 and TRBJ2-1; 7 bases fit TRBD2. V shed 4 bases, J shed 1 base, and the junction held 8 bases outside the gene matches. Germline-derived CDR1 and CDR2 are SGHRS and YFSETQ. The CDR3 covers 16 residues. The CDR3 protein is CASSPVAGVSYNEQFF. The DNA for the CDR3 is TGCGCCAGCAGCCCCGTGGCGGGAGTATCCTACAATGAGCAGTTCTTC.

The chain combines TRBV6-5 with TRBJ1-1, with D unclear. V lost 1 base and J 0 bases, leaving 6 bases between the germline ends. This CDR3 is 14 amino acids long. The V gene's germline CDR1 is MNHEY and CDR2 SVGAGI. The CDR3, as DNA: TGTGCCAGCAGTTACTATCGGTTGAACACTGAAGCTTTCTTT. It specifies CASSYYRLNTEAFF.

This chain's CDR3 is CASSFPGQGIDTQYF. Written as DNA, the CDR3 is TGTGCCAGCAGTTTCCCGGGACAGGGAATAGATACGCAGTATTTT. The chain carries TRBV27 and TRBJ2-3, with 9 positions matching TRBD1. Germline loops: CDR1 MNHEY, CDR2 SMNVEV (reference sequence). V shed 3 bases, J shed 5 bases, and the junction held 6 bases outside the gene matches. The CDR3 consists of 15 residues.

The chain employs TRBV4-2 and TRBJ1-3; no clear D. CDR3 length: 16 amino acids. The germline V gene encodes CDR1 LGHNA and CDR2 YNFKEQ. V was cut by 3 bases and J by 0 bases, with 12 bases left in between. The DNA of the CDR3 is TGTGCCAGCAGCCAGCACAAAGACTCCTCTGGAAACACCATATATTTT. Translated: CASSQHKDSSGNTIYF.

This chain uses TRBV19 with TRBJ2-4; no reliable D call. Germline V gene data show CDR1 as LNHDA and CDR2 as SQIVND (reference sequence). The CDR3 spans 15 residues. Between the trimmed V and J ends, which lost 4 bases and 0 bases, there was a span of 10 bases. CDR3 residues: CASSKQILAKNIQYF. DNA of the CDR3: TGTGCCAGTAGTAAACAGATTTTAGCCAAAAACATTCAGTACTTC. The whole variable domain, filled in from reference TRBV19 and TRBJ2-4, reads DGGITQSPKYLFRKEGQNVTLSCEQNLNHDAMYWYRQDPGQGLRLIYYSQIVNDFQKGDIAEGYSVSREKKESFPLTVTSAQKNPTAFYLCASSKQILAKNIQYFGAGTRLSVL.